Each of the 25 T cell receptor beta chains below was sequenced from the same sample in a study of beta chain features in type 1 diabetes. The investigators reverse transcribed all of the isolated RNA, so they sequenced expressed TCRB transcripts. Clones were read by immunoSEQ multiplex PCR, and TCRdb kept only the in-frame ones, dropping some. Found here are some 220,000 clones, approximately 11% of them singletons; the top ten hold 1% to 1.5%. The sequenced sample was central memory CD4+ T cells from blood. The receptors come from a man aged 18 to 29 in good health.

The table lists this clone with a few counts. The chain uses TRBV2 and TRBJ2-2; D may be TRBD1 or TRBD2 (6 bases each). Germline-derived CDR1 and CDR2 are SNHLY and FYNNEI. The length of the CDR3 is 14 residues. Trimming removed 6 bases at V and 3 bases at J, with 11 bases between. CDR3 in DNA: TGTGCCAGCAGGGGCGGGACATACACCGGGGAGCTGTTTTTT. It codes for CASRGGTYTGELFF.

Comments on this clone: Other DNA sequences in the same sample also yield this CDR3. In nucleotides, the CDR3 is TGTGCCAGCTCCCCCACGGGGGCCAACGTCCTGACTTTC. This gives the protein CASSPTGANVLTF. This chain connects TRBV18 to TRBJ2-6; the D is unclear. The CDR3 is made up of 13 amino acids. From germline, CDR1 is KGHSH and CDR2 LQKENI. V lost 6 bases and J 4 bases, leaving 7 bases between the germline ends. The full variable domain, with the rest looked up from reference TRBV18 and TRBJ2-6, is NAGVMQNPRHLVRRRGQEARLRCSPMKGHSHVYWYRQLPEEGLKFMVYLQKENIIDESGMPKERFSAEFPKEGPSILRIQQVVRGDSAAYFCASSPTGANVLTFGAGSRLTVL.

A few counts support this clone. V is TRBV30 and J is TRBJ2-7; TRBD1 is a possible D gene (7 bases). Trimming pared 4 bases from V and 2 bases from J, leaving 9 bases between. Germline lookup yields CDR1 GTSNPN and CDR2 SVGIG (reference sequence). This CDR3 region has 12 residues. Written as DNA, the CDR3 is TGTGCCTGGACAGGGGGGCCCTACGAGCAGTACTTC. Its translation is CAWTGGPYEQYF.

This clone has only a few counts. The chain joins TRBV5-1 to TRBJ2-6; D tentatively fits TRBD1 or TRBD2 (6 bases each). This CDR3 region has 16 residues. V lost 4 bases and J 2 bases, leaving 13 bases between the germline ends. Per germline, CDR1 SGHRS and CDR2 YFSETQ. The DNA for the CDR3 is TGCGCCAGCAGCGGCGGGACAACCACTGGGGCCAACGTCCTGACTTTC. Translating gives CASSGGTTTGANVLTF. The whole variable domain, filled in from reference TRBV5-1 and TRBJ2-6, reads KAGVTQTPRYLIKTRGQQVTLSCSPISGHRSVSWYQQTPGQGLQFLFEYFSETQRNKGNFPGRFSGRQFSNSRSEMNVSTLELGDSALYLCASSGGTTTGANVLTFGAGSRLTVL.

The table lists this clone with a few counts. The chain joins TRBV6-5 to TRBJ2-7; tentatively, D is TRBD2 (5 bases). Deletions cut 6 bases from V and 0 bases from J, with 15 bases between. Germline CDR1 and CDR2: MNHEY and SVGAGI. CDR3 length equals 15 residues. The CDR3 spells CASSRLALSSYEQYF. CDR3 coding DNA: TGTGCCAGCAGCCGGCTAGCCCTAAGCTCCTACGAGCAGTACTTC.

This clone appeared a few times. This chain connects TRBV28 to TRBJ2-7; TRBD2 aligns across 7 bases. The CDR3 covers 15 residues. With 2 bases clipped from V and 2 bases from J, the junction kept 6 bases outside the gene matches. In germline, CDR1 is MDHEN, CDR2 SYDVKM. Here the CDR3 reads CASSLAGAGTYEQYF. The CDR3 DNA is TGTGCCAGCAGTTTAGCGGGAGCCGGAACCTACGAGCAGTACTTC.

CDR3 nucleotides: TGTGCCAGCACCATTGAGGGGGGCGCGGTGGTGACCCAGTACTTC. Protein sequence: CASTIEGGAVVTQYF. The chain is built from TRBV10-3 and TRBJ2-5, with D perhaps given as TRBD1 or TRBD2 (6 bases each). Germline V gene sequence: CDR1 ENHRY, CDR2 SYGVKD. V was clipped by 10 bases and J by 7 bases, with 25 bases between them. This CDR3 is built from 15 residues.

This clone was seen many times. The chain has TRBV5-6 and TRBJ1-2, with unresolved D. Germline V lookup: CDR1 SGHDT, CDR2 YYEEEE. V gave up 2 bases and J gave up 7 bases, with 9 bases separating them. This CDR3 contains 12 residues. CDR3 amino acids: CASSLGSPGYTF. In DNA form, the CDR3 reads TGTGCCAGCAGCTTAGGGTCCCCTGGCTACACCTTC.

This clone was detected only a few times. The CDR3 protein is CSVRGPWETQYF. DNA for the CDR3: TGCAGCGTCAGGGGGCCCTGGGAGACCCAGTACTTC. The rearrangement uses TRBV29-1 and TRBJ2-5; 8 bases fit TRBD1. The V gene's germline CDR1 is SQVTM and CDR2 ANQGSEA. The CDR3 covers 12 residues. Trimming removed 6 bases from V and 5 bases from J; junction bases left unmatched: 5.

This clone was recorded a few times. The J gene is TRBJ2-7, the V gene TRBV30; D is perhaps TRBD1 (5 bases). The CDR3 runs to 13 residues. The germline V and J ends were trimmed by 4 bases and 2 bases, with 12 bases remaining between them. Germline-derived CDR1 and CDR2 are GTSNPN and SVGIG (reference sequence). Here the CDR3 DNA reads TGTGCCTGGAAGGCGGCAGGGACCTACGAGCAGTACTTC. Its protein product is CAWKAAGTYEQYF. Combining the CDR3 with reference TRBV30 and TRBJ2-7 gives the whole variable domain SQTIHQWPATLVQPVGSPLSLECTVEGTSNPNLYWYRQAAGRGLQLLFYSVGIGQISSEVPQNLSASRPQDRQFILSSKKLLLSDSGFYLCAWKAAGTYEQYFGPGTRLTVT.

This clone was detected many times. The V gene is TRBV4-1, the J gene TRBJ1-2; 7 nucleotides agree with TRBD1. There are 15 residues in the CDR3. Per the germline V gene, CDR1 is MGHRA and CDR2 is YSYEKL. V was pared by 3 bases and J by 4 bases, with 8 bases of the junction left unmatched. The CDR3 sequence: CASSHPDGQVYGYTF. CDR3 in DNA: TGCGCCAGCAGCCACCCAGATGGACAGGTCTATGGCTACACCTTC.

This clone has at least ten counts. This rearrangement joins TRBV5-4 to TRBJ2-3; TRBD1 agrees at 9 bases. J was trimmed by 0 bases and V by 10 bases; bases with no gene match: 6. Germline CDR1 is SGHNT and CDR2 is YYREEE (reference sequence). There are 14 residues in the CDR3. The CDR3 bases are TGTGCCTACCAGGGACAGGGCAGCACAGATACGCAGTATTTT. This gives the protein CAYQGQGSTDTQYF.

The chain couples TRBV30 to TRBJ1-2; D is undetermined. Germline CDR1 and CDR2: GTSNPN and SVGIG (reference sequence). Trimming stripped 0 bases from V and 5 bases from J, with 10 bases between. The CDR3 totals 13 residues. The CDR3 coding sequence is TGTGCCTGGAGTGTAACCCCCGCATATGGCTACACCTTC. This sequence encodes CAWSVTPAYGYTF.

This clone was seen more than once but under ten times. CDR3 DNA: TGTGCCAGCAGTCCGAGGGACAGCACAGATACGCAGTATTTT. Protein product: CASSPRDSTDTQYF. The chain joins TRBV28 to TRBJ2-3; D possibly matches TRBD1 or TRBD2 (5 bases each). The ends were cut back, 5 bases at V and 0 bases at J, with 9 bases in the middle. Germline assignment: CDR1 MDHEN and CDR2 SYDVKM. This CDR3 has 14 residues.

This clone occurred a few times. This chain links TRBV29-1 with TRBJ1-2; no firm D call. Between the trimmed V and J ends, which lost 2 bases and 5 bases, there was a span of 9 bases. The CDR3 length is 12 residues. The germline CDR1 and CDR2 sequences are SQVTM and ANQGSEA. The CDR3 reads CSVEPVGYGYTF. CDR3 in DNA: TGCAGCGTTGAACCGGTGGGGTATGGCTACACCTTC. Supplemented by reference TRBV29-1 and TRBJ1-2, the full variable domain reads SAVISQKPSRDICQRGTSLTIQCQVDSQVTMMFWYRQQPGQSLTLIATANQGSEATYESGFVIDKFPISRPNLTFSTLTVSNMSPEDSSIYLCSVEPVGYGYTFGSGTRLTVV.

The chain uses TRBV7-2 and TRBJ2-7, with 12 bases that match TRBD2. Trimming at V came to 1 base and at J to 3 bases, leaving 10 bases not matched to a gene. The CDR3 totals 18 residues. CDR1 is SGHTA and CDR2 is FQGNSA in the germline V gene. CDR3 sequence reads: CASSLVGGRLAGDYEQYF. The CDR3 nucleotides are TGTGCCAGCAGCTTAGTAGGGGGCAGACTAGCGGGAGACTACGAGCAGTACTTC.

V and J are TRBV27 and TRBJ2-7; no reliable D call. CDR3 length: 13 residues. V lost 1 base and J 3 bases, leaving 7 bases between the germline ends. CDR1 is MNHEY and CDR2 is SMNVEV in the germline V gene (reference sequence). The DNA of the CDR3 is TGTGCCAGCAGTTTATATGGCAACTACGAGCAGTACTTC. This translates into CASSLYGNYEQYF.

This clone was counted ten times or more. The chain joins TRBV29-1 to TRBJ2-3; no clear D gene. V was cut by 6 bases and J by 6 bases, with 16 bases left in between. CDR1 SQVTM and CDR2 ANQGSEA come from the germline V gene. The length of the CDR3 is 13 residues. Written as DNA, the CDR3 is TGCAGCGTCGATTTAAGGATCTGGGATACGCAGTATTTT. Amino acid sequence: CSVDLRIWDTQYF.

The gene calls are TRBV11-1 and TRBJ2-3; 8 bases fit TRBD1. After removal of 0 bases from V and 1 base from J, the junction contained 3 bases not matched to a gene. CDR1 SGHAT and CDR2 FQDESV come from the germline V gene (reference sequence). CDR3 length: 16 residues. CDR3 sequence reads: CASSLAPDRGTDTQYF. CDR3 sequence (DNA): TGTGCCAGCAGCTTAGCGCCGGACAGGGGCACAGATACGCAGTATTTT.

The V call is TRBV7-9, the J call TRBJ2-7, with 11 positions matching TRBD2. V was clipped by 5 bases and J by 2 bases; unmatched bases: 8. The CDR3 loop spans 16 amino acids. Germline V lookup: CDR1 SEHNR, CDR2 FQNEAQ (reference sequence). CDR3 sequence reads: CASSILLAGGAYEQYF. CDR3 coding DNA: TGTGCCAGCAGCATTCTTCTAGCGGGAGGCGCCTACGAGCAGTACTTC.

The V gene is TRBV7-2, the J gene TRBJ1-1, with unresolved D. The CDR3 extends over 14 amino acids. Per germline, CDR1 SGHTA and CDR2 FQGNSA. With 5 bases removed from V and 1 base from J, the gap between germline ends came to 11 bases. The CDR3 nucleotides read TGTGCCAGCAGCCCTAGAGCCCGGAACACTGAAGCTTTCTTT. It is translated as CASSPRARNTEAFF.

This clone has only a few counts. The chain employs TRBV30 and TRBJ2-7; no clear D. This CDR3 spans 11 amino acids. Per the germline V gene, CDR1 is GTSNPN and CDR2 is SVGIG (reference sequence). Trimming removed 2 bases from V and 5 bases from J, with 7 bases in between. This CDR3 is CAWSSEDEQYF. For the CDR3, the DNA is TGTGCCTGGAGTAGCGAAGACGAGCAGTACTTC.

The chain employs TRBV5-4 and TRBJ1-1; 7 nucleotides line up with TRBD1. Germline-derived CDR1 and CDR2 are SGHNT and YYREEE (reference sequence). This CDR3 region has 15 residues. V gave up 4 bases and J gave up 1 base; unmatched junction bases: 7. DNA for the CDR3: TGTGCCAGCAGCCAGGGGGGTGGTAGGAACACTGAAGCTTTCTTT. Amino acid sequence: CASSQGGGRNTEAFF.

The CDR3 region is CASSEGHRYEQYF. The CDR3 DNA sequence: TGTGCCAGTAGCGAAGGACATCGCTACGAGCAGTACTTC. This chain connects TRBV19 to TRBJ2-7, with D perhaps TRBD1 (5 bases). V lost 6 bases and J 3 bases, leaving 12 bases between the germline ends. This CDR3 has 13 amino acids. Germline V lookup: CDR1 LNHDA, CDR2 SQIVND (reference sequence).

J is TRBJ2-3 and V is TRBV4-3, with unresolved D. The CDR3 totals 14 residues. Germline V CDR1 and CDR2: LGHNA, YSLEER. The V end was cut by 0 bases, the J end by 2 bases, with 6 bases between. This CDR3 reads CASSQDWSTDTQYF. CDR3 bases: TGCGCCAGCAGCCAAGACTGGTCCACAGATACGCAGTATTTT.